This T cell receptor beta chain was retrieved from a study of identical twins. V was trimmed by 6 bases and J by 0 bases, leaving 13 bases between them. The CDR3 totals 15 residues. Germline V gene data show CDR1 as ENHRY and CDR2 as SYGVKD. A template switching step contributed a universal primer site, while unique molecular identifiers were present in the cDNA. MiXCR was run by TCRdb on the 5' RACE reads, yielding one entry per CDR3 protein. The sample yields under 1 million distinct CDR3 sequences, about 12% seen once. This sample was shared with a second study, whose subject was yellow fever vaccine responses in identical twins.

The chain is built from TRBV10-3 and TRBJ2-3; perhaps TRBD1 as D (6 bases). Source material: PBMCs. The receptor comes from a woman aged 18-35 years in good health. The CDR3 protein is CAIRPQGFSTDTQYF. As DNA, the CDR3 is TGTGCCATCAGACCGCAGGGGTTCAGCACAGATACGCAGTATTTT.